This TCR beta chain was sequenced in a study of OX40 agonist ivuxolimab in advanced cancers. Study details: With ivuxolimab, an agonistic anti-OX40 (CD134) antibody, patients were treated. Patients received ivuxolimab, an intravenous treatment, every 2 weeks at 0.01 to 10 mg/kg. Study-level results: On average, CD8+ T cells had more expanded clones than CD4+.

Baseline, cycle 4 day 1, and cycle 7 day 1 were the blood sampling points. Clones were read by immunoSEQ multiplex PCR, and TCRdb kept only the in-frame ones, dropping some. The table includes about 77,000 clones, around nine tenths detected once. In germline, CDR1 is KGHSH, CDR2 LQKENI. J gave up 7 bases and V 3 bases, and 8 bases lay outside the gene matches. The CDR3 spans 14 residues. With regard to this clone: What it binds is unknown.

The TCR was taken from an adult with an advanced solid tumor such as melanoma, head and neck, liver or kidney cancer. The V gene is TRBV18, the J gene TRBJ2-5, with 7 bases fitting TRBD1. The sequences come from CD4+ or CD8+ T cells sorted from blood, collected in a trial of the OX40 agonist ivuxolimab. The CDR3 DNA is TGTGCCAGCTCACCCCCGGGACAGCCCGCGACCCAGTACTTC. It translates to CASSPPGQPATQYF.